This entry lists 32 T cell receptor beta chains sequenced from one sample in a study of blood T cell repertoires in COVID-19. Clones were sequenced by immunoSEQ multiplex PCR, and TCRdb holds only the in-frame ones, with some missing. Counted here are around 190,000 clones, around 83% occurring once; the ten biggest clones make up around 7.3%. Sequencing used peripheral blood. The receptors originated from a woman in her seventies with COVID-19, enrolled during active disease.

The chain joins TRBV5-1 to TRBJ2-5, with TRBD2 matching 7 bases. The germline V gene encodes CDR1 SGHRS and CDR2 YFSETQ. Trimming at V came to 1 base and at J to 4 bases, leaving 7 bases not matched to a gene. The CDR3 has 15 amino acids. This CDR3 reads CASSLSGGRGETQYF. In nucleotides, the CDR3 is TGCGCCAGCAGCTTGAGTGGAGGGAGGGGAGAGACCCAGTACTTC.

The V gene is TRBV7-6, the J gene TRBJ2-3; D uncertain. This CDR3 has 13 residues. V was trimmed by 1 base and J by 2 bases, leaving 4 bases between them. The germline CDR1 and CDR2 sequences are SGHVS and FNYEAQ. Here the CDR3 DNA reads TGTGCCAGCAGCTTAGACTACACAGATACGCAGTATTTT. Protein: CASSLDYTDTQYF. Complete variable domain (other parts from reference TRBV7-6 and TRBJ2-3): GAGVSQSPRYKVTKRGQDVALRCDPISGHVSLYWYRQALGQGPEFLTYFNYEAQQDKSGLPNDRFSAERPEGSISTLTIQRTEQRDSAMYRCASSLDYTDTQYFGPGTRLTVL.

The rearrangement joins TRBV19 to TRBJ2-7, with D maybe TRBD1 (5 bases). Trimming left V 6 bases short and J 2 bases short, with 17 bases between. Germline V gene data show CDR1 as LNHDA and CDR2 as SQIVND (reference sequence). This CDR3 region has 15 residues. The DNA for the CDR3 is TGTGCCAGTAGACAAAGGGGTCAGGGAACCTACGAGCAGTACTTC. Translating it yields CASRQRGQGTYEQYF.

This rearrangement joins TRBV15 to TRBJ1-3, with D possibly being TRBD1 (6 bases). The CDR3 is 15 amino acids. In germline, CDR1 is LNHNV, CDR2 YYDKDF (reference sequence). The V gene lost 0 bases and the J gene lost 4 bases, with 10 bases spanning the gap. Written as DNA, the CDR3 is TGTGCCACCAGCAGAGATCCAAGGGGGGGAAACACCATATATTTT. This codes for CATSRDPRGGNTIYF.

The chain has TRBV4-3 and TRBJ2-1, with 12 nucleotides matching TRBD1. Unmatched junction bases numbered 3, after V lost 4 bases and J lost 5 bases. Germline V gene data show CDR1 as LGHNA and CDR2 as YSLEER. This CDR3 has 15 amino acids. The CDR3 DNA reads as TGCGCCAGCAGCCTGGGACAGGGGGCAAACAATGAGCAGTTCTTC. It specifies CASSLGQGANNEQFF.

The chain joins TRBV24-1 to TRBJ2-7; 8 positions agree with TRBD2. The CDR3 runs to 20 residues. V dropped 3 bases and J dropped 3; count of bases not matched to a gene: 21. Germline V gives CDR1 KGHDR, CDR2 SFDVKD. The CDR3 nucleotides are TGTGCCACCAGTGATGTACCTGGAGTGGGCCAACGGGGGGGCATCTACGAGCAGTACTTC. Translated: CATSDVPGVGQRGGIYEQYF.

The rearrangement links TRBV7-9 to TRBJ2-3, with D maybe TRBD1 (6 bases). Germline V CDR1 and CDR2: SEHNR, FQNEAQ (reference sequence). The V end lost 8 bases, the J end lost 1 base, and 10 bases lay between the germline ends. There are 13 residues in the CDR3. The CDR3 is CASQEGGTDTQYF. Written as DNA, the CDR3 is TGTGCCAGCCAAGAGGGGGGCACAGATACGCAGTATTTT. Full variable domain (rest looked up from reference TRBV7-9 and TRBJ2-3): DTGVSQNPRHKITKRGQNVTFRCDPISEHNRLYWYRQTLGQGPEFLTYFQNEAQLEKSRLLSDRFSAERPKGSFSTLEIQRTEQGDSAMYLCASQEGGTDTQYFGPGTRLTVL.

This clone is a singleton in its sample. Here the CDR3 DNA reads TGTGCCAGCAGAACTACCAGAAACCTGAACACCGGGGAGCTGTTTTTT. Translated: CASRTTRNLNTGELFF. The chain combines TRBV7-9 with TRBJ2-2; D gene ambiguous. The CDR3 runs 16 residues. Per germline, CDR1 SEHNR and CDR2 FQNEAQ (reference sequence). The V end was cut by 6 bases, the J end by 1 base, with 15 bases between.

The rearrangement uses TRBV6-6 and TRBJ2-7; 8 bases are a match to TRBD1. This CDR3 comprises 11 residues. The ends lost 10 bases at V and 5 bases at J; junction bases unmatched: 4. Germline CDR1 reads MNHNY; CDR2 reads SVGAGI (reference sequence). The CDR3 nucleotides read TGTGCCACCTTGACAGGGGACGAGCAGTACTTC. Translated: CATLTGDEQYF.

This rearrangement joins TRBV28 to TRBJ1-2; TRBD1 aligns across 7 bases. V was clipped by 2 bases and J by 8 bases; unmatched bases: 5. CDR3 length equals 13 residues. Germline V gene data show CDR1 as MDHEN and CDR2 as SYDVKM. The CDR3 is CASSLRGPGGYTF. As DNA, the CDR3 is TGTGCCAGCAGTTTAAGGGGGCCCGGGGGCTACACCTTC.

This chain links TRBV5-5 with TRBJ2-1, with 9 bases that match TRBD2. With V trimmed by 5 bases and J by 10 bases, 1 base remained unmatched. The CDR3 runs 11 residues. The germline gives CDR1 SGHKS, CDR2 YYEKEE (reference sequence). CDR3 loop: CASRAGGEQFF. DNA of the CDR3: TGTGCCAGCAGGGCGGGAGGGGAGCAGTTCTTC.

About this clone: This sample includes further DNA sequences coding for the same CDR3. DNA for the CDR3: TGTGCCAGCAGTCCCCCGGGGAACTCTGGGGCCAACGTCCTGACTTTC. Translated, it gives CASSPPGNSGANVLTF. The gene calls are TRBV28 and TRBJ2-6; weak D call: TRBD2 (5 bases). Germline V gene data show CDR1 as MDHEN and CDR2 as SYDVKM. Trimming stripped 5 bases from V and 0 bases from J, with 11 bases between. CDR3 length equals 16 residues.

This clone was detected a few times. The chain employs TRBV7-2 and TRBJ1-1, with D maybe TRBD1 (5 bases). CDR1 and CDR2 from the germline V gene are SGHTA and FQGNSA. The CDR3 runs 15 residues. V was trimmed by 2 bases and J by 6 bases, leaving 16 bases between them. The DNA of the CDR3 is TGTGCCAGCAGCTTAACTGGCAGCTTCAGGGCTGAAGCTTTCTTT. Residues: CASSLTGSFRAEAFF.

The rearrangement joins TRBV5-4 to TRBJ2-7, with 9 bases fitting TRBD2. The V gene's germline CDR1 is SGHNT and CDR2 YYREEE (reference sequence). V shed 6 bases, J shed 5 bases, and the junction held 15 bases outside the gene matches. This CDR3 has 16 residues. The CDR3 DNA reads as TGTGCCAGCACGCGACCTGGGACTAGCTCCGTCGACGAGCAGTACTTC. Amino acids: CASTRPGTSSVDEQYF.

This rearrangement joins TRBV3-1 (or the pseudogene TRBV3-2) to TRBJ2-3; possible D gene TRBD1, 5 bases. This CDR3 region has 16 residues. Germline values: CDR1 LGHDT, CDR2 YNNKEL (reference sequence). Trimming left V 4 bases short and J 6 bases short, with 20 bases between. The CDR3 is CASSPTYRQSSDTQYF. In DNA form, the CDR3 reads TGTGCCAGCAGCCCCACATATAGACAGTCGAGCGATACGCAGTATTTT.

V gene TRBV29-1 combines with J gene TRBJ1-1; D is undetermined. The CDR3 covers 11 residues. The germline CDR1 and CDR2 sequences are SQVTM and ANQGSEA. The ends were cut back, 7 bases at V and 1 base at J, with 7 bases in the middle. The CDR3 DNA is TGCAGCGGAAACAGGAACACTGAAGCTTTCTTT. Amino acid sequence: CSGNRNTEAFF.

This clone was recorded once. The chain recombines TRBV28 with TRBJ2-7; TRBD2 matches 9 bases. The CDR3 is made up of 13 amino acids. The V and J ends lost 5 bases and 4 bases, in that order; junction bases with no gene match: 3. Germline V CDR1 and CDR2: MDHEN, SYDVKM. This chain's CDR3 is CASSRLAVYEQYF. CDR3 coding DNA: TGTGCCAGCAGTCGACTAGCGGTATACGAGCAGTACTTC.

This rearrangement joins TRBV19 to TRBJ1-2; 7 positions agree with TRBD1. Germline CDR1 reads LNHDA; CDR2 reads SQIVND (reference sequence). Trimming at V came to 7 bases and at J to 8 bases, leaving 7 bases not matched to a gene. The length of the CDR3 is 12 residues. The CDR3 DNA is TGTGCCAGTACCCGGGACAGTCTAGGCTACACCTTC. Amino acids: CASTRDSLGYTF.

The genes are TRBV28 and TRBJ2-7; TRBD1 aligns across 10 bases. The CDR3 totals 14 residues. Trimming at V came to 5 bases and at J to 2 bases, leaving 3 bases not matched to a gene. In germline, CDR1 is MDHEN, CDR2 SYDVKM. CDR3 protein: CASSRTGGTYEQYF. The CDR3 nucleotides read TGTGCCAGCAGTCGGACAGGGGGAACCTACGAGCAGTACTTC.

The J gene is TRBJ2-1, the V gene TRBV5-1, with D possibly TRBD2 on 5 matching bases. The length of the CDR3 is 15 residues. Trimming shortened V by 4 bases and J by 0 bases, and 11 bases separated the two germline ends. Germline CDR1 reads SGHRS; CDR2 reads YFSETQ. CDR3 sequence: CASSADLSSYNEQFF. The CDR3 DNA sequence: TGCGCCAGCAGCGCGGACTTAAGCTCCTACAATGAGCAGTTCTTC.

The chain recombines TRBV28 with TRBJ2-1; 13 bases are a match to TRBD2. Germline CDR1 is MDHEN and CDR2 is SYDVKM. V gave up 6 bases and J gave up 7 bases; unmatched junction bases: 6. This CDR3 is 15 amino acids long. CDR3 amino acids: CASRELAGGRNEQFF. DNA of the CDR3: TGTGCCAGCAGGGAACTAGCGGGAGGGCGTAATGAGCAGTTCTTC.

The CDR3 DNA is TGTGCCATCAGTGAGTCCCCGGGACAGGGGCGTTACACCTTC. Its translation: CAISESPGQGRYTF. The rearrangement uses TRBV10-3 and TRBJ1-2, with 10 positions matching TRBD1. This CDR3 comprises 14 residues. V gave up 0 bases and J gave up 11 bases; unmatched junction bases: 6. Germline V gives CDR1 ENHRY, CDR2 SYGVKD.

This clone occurred once. The chain recombines TRBV2 with TRBJ2-1, with TRBD2 matching over 11 bases. J was trimmed by 5 bases and V by 4 bases; bases with no gene match: 7. Germline CDR1 SNHLY, CDR2 FYNNEI. This CDR3 spans 16 amino acids. The CDR3 sequence: CASSARLAGNHNEQFF. DNA for the CDR3: TGTGCCAGCAGTGCACGACTAGCGGGGAACCACAATGAGCAGTTCTTC.

This clone has a single count. The rearrangement links TRBV6-5 to TRBJ2-7, with TRBD1 matching over 7 bases. V shed 6 bases, J shed 3 bases, and the junction held 2 bases outside the gene matches. Germline V gene data show CDR1 as MNHEY and CDR2 as SVGAGI. The CDR3 runs 12 residues. CDR3 sequence: CASRGGVYEQYF. The CDR3 DNA follows: TGTGCCAGCAGAGGGGGCGTCTACGAGCAGTACTTC.

The chain is built from TRBV5-1 and TRBJ2-5; D gene uncertain. Looked up from germline, CDR1 is SGHRS and CDR2 is YFSETQ. CDR3 length equals 14 residues. V gave up 7 bases and J gave up 10 bases, with 23 bases separating them. This CDR3 is CASARLHGGLDQYF. Here the CDR3 DNA reads TGCGCCAGCGCGCGCCTTCATGGTGGTTTAGACCAGTACTTC.

This rearrangement joins TRBV6-2 or TRBV6-3 to TRBJ2-1, with 7 nucleotides matching TRBD2. J lost 4 bases, V lost 7 bases, and 16 bases had no gene match. This CDR3 is 17 amino acids long. CDR1 is MNHEY and CDR2 is SVGEGT in the germline V gene. Here the CDR3 reads CASIPRPSGLPYNEQFF. In DNA form, the CDR3 reads TGTGCCAGCATCCCTAGGCCATCGGGACTACCATACAATGAGCAGTTCTTC.

This chain uses TRBV7-9 with TRBJ2-3; the D gene is possibly TRBD2 (5 bases). The CDR3 sequence is 13 residues long. The V and J ends lost 5 bases and 5 bases respectively, with 11 bases between them. Per germline, CDR1 SEHNR and CDR2 FQNEAQ (reference sequence). CDR3 nucleotides: TGTGCCAGCAGCCGAGCCCGGGAAGATACGCAGTATTTT. Protein sequence: CASSRAREDTQYF.

The rearrangement joins TRBV16 to TRBJ2-2; D remains ambiguous. Germline-derived CDR1 and CDR2 are KGHSY and FQNENV. The CDR3 runs to 14 residues. Trimming cost V 1 base and J 5 bases, with 8 bases left between them. CDR3 in amino acids: CASSQYDATGELFF. For the CDR3, the DNA is TGTGCCAGCAGCCAATACGATGCGACCGGGGAGCTGTTTTTT.

The table lists this clone with a count of one. The chain uses TRBV14 and TRBJ1-1; tentatively, D is TRBD1 (5 bases). The CDR3 consists of 17 residues. Trimming took 3 bases from V and 5 from J, leaving 22 bases between them. The germline gives CDR1 SGHDN, CDR2 FVKESK. The CDR3 nucleotides are TGTGCCAGCAGCCAGGACCCGGGACCGGGCGGGAGAACTGAAGCTTTCTTT. Translation gives CASSQDPGPGGRTEAFF.

The genes are TRBV5-4 and TRBJ1-1, with 9 nucleotides matching TRBD1. J gave up 4 bases and V 3 bases, and 4 bases lay outside the gene matches. This CDR3 is 14 amino acids long. The germline V gene has CDR1 SGHNT and CDR2 YYREEE (reference sequence). The CDR3 is CASSWMGQGTEAFF. The CDR3 region has the DNA TGTGCCAGCAGCTGGATGGGACAGGGCACTGAAGCTTTCTTT. The entire variable domain, with the rest obtained from reference TRBV5-4 and TRBJ1-1, is as follows: ETGVTQSPTHLIKTRGQQVTLRCSSQSGHNTVSWYQQALGQGPQFIFQYYREEENGRGNFPPRFSGLQFPNYSSELNVNALELDDSALYLCASSWMGQGTEAFFGQGTRLTVV.

This clone was counted only a few times. The chain has TRBV10-3 and TRBJ2-7; 7 bases are a match to TRBD2. CDR1 and CDR2 from the germline V gene are ENHRY and SYGVKD. The CDR3 spans 14 residues. V gave up 6 bases and J gave up 3 bases; unmatched junction bases: 8. DNA for the CDR3: TGTGCCATCAGGAAGGGAGGGAACCTCTACGAGCAGTACTTC. It encodes CAIRKGGNLYEQYF.

CDR3 coding DNA: TGTGCCAGCAGCAAAGAATCGGGGGGCCCTAGCACAGATACGCAGTATTTT. This translates into CASSKESGGPSTDTQYF. J is TRBJ2-3 and V is TRBV21-1; TRBD2 is taken as the D call from the table, unchecked against the DNA. TRBV21-1 is shown as a pseudogene. The CDR3 runs 17 residues.